Listed here is a single T cell receptor beta chain. This record belongs to a study of blood T cell repertoires in COVID-19. Study at large: The analysed material was cDNA or gDNA that came from T cells, B-cell-depleted T cells, or PBMCs.

Some clones are missing from TCRdb's copy, which holds only in-frame ones; the method was immunoSEQ multiplex PCR. The repertoire holds 110,000 to 150,000 clones, approximately 90% seen once, with less than 3% in the top ten. Germline V lookup: CDR1 MNHEY, CDR2 SVGAGI. This CDR3 is 14 amino acids long. V lost 6 bases and J lost 3, with 11 bases in between. The clonotype originates from a man in his sixties with active or convalescent COVID-19. What was sequenced was peripheral blood. J is TRBJ1-4 and V is TRBV6-5, with no clear D. The CDR3 protein is CASSSPRANEKLFF. The CDR3 coding sequence is TGTGCCAGCAGCTCCCCGCGTGCTAATGAAAAACTGTTTTTT.